The T cell receptor (beta chain) under discussion was sequenced for a study of blood T cell repertoires in COVID-19. The wider study: Samples representing acute and convalescent COVID-19 were sourced from the United States, Italy and Spain. PBMCs, B-cell-depleted T cells, or T cells provided the cDNA or gDNA that made up the material.

Authors' analysis steps: Quantification of nucleated cells was approximated via reference gene primer amplification. Sequencing used immunoSEQ multiplex PCR; TCRdb keeps in-frame clones, though not all of them. V and J calls plus clone size are reproduced from that table; the DNA served to infer D and trimming. The table includes roughly 100,000 clones, around 73% detected once. The CDR3 is 13 amino acids. The ends lost 4 bases at V and 7 bases at J; junction bases unmatched: 6. The clonotype comes from a man aged 55-75 years with active or convalescent COVID-19. The chain carries TRBV12-3 or TRBV12-4 and TRBJ1-1; TRBD1 agrees at 7 bases. The material sequenced was peripheral blood. CDR3 nucleotides: TGTGCCAGCAGTTGGGACAGTCCCTATGAAGCTTTCTTT. Translated, it gives CASSWDSPYEAFF.